The rows below give T cell receptor beta chains drawn from one sample of a study of cytomegalovirus exposure and HLA in healthy donors. Clones were read by immunoSEQ multiplex PCR, and TCRdb kept only the in-frame ones, dropping some. There are 130,000 to 150,000 clones in the sample; roughly 80% occur only once, and under 3% lies in the top ten. The sample was PBMCs. Source of these receptors: a female donor in good health and CMV-seronegative. Each CDR3 is given with its conserved first and last residue. D genes are given only for firm matches. Rows may omit the clone size; those that give it use once, few, many or a size class.

j_gene: TRBJ1-4; d_gene: TRBD1; abundance: NA; len: 15; v_gene: TRBV10-3; CDR3nt: TGTGCCATCAGTGAGACGGGACAGAACGGGGCAAAACTGTTTTTT; CDR3aa: CAISETGQNGAKLFF
j_gene: TRBJ2-3; d_gene: NA; abundance: NA; len: 12; v_gene: TRBV13; CDR3nt: TGTGCCAGCAATTGGCGCACAGATACGCAGTATTTT; CDR3aa: CASNWRTDTQYF
j_gene: TRBJ1-1; d_gene: NA; abundance: few; len: 10; v_gene: TRBV2; CDR3nt: TGTGCCAAACAGGAAGGTGAAGCTTTCTTT; CDR3aa: CAKQEGEAFF
j_gene: TRBJ1-6; d_gene: NA; abundance: few; len: 15; v_gene: TRBV5-1; CDR3nt: TGCGCCAGCAGCTTGGGCAGGGCTGATAATTCACCCCTCCACTTT; CDR3aa: CASSLGRADNSPLHF
j_gene: TRBJ1-1; d_gene: NA; abundance: NA; len: 9; v_gene: TRBV7-9; CDR3nt: TGTGCCAGCAGCCCCCAAACTTTCTTT; CDR3aa: CASSPQTFF
j_gene: TRBJ2-2; d_gene: NA; abundance: NA; len: 15; v_gene: TRBV15; CDR3nt: TGTGCCACCAGCAGAGAGGCAGGCCCTTTTGGGGAGCTGTTTTTT; CDR3aa: CATSREAGPFGELFF
j_gene: TRBJ2-7; d_gene: TRBD1; abundance: NA; len: 14; v_gene: TRBV27; CDR3nt: TGTGCCAGCAGTTTGTCGGACAGGGTTTACGAGCAGTACTTC; CDR3aa: CASSLSDRVYEQYF
j_gene: TRBJ1-1; d_gene: NA; abundance: NA; len: 15; v_gene: TRBV15; CDR3nt: TGTGCCACCAGAAAGGACAGCCCCAGAAGGACTGAAGCTTTCTTT; CDR3aa: CATRKDSPRRTEAFF
j_gene: TRBJ2-1; d_gene: NA; abundance: NA; len: 13; v_gene: TRBV28; CDR3nt: TGTGCCAGCAGACCCGACAGGTACAATGAGCAGTTCTTC; CDR3aa: CASRPDRYNEQFF
j_gene: TRBJ1-2; d_gene: TRBD1; abundance: few; len: 11; v_gene: TRBV30; CDR3nt: TGTGCCTGGATTCCAGAGGGGGCAGTCCTATTC; CDR3aa: CAWIPEGAVLF
j_gene: TRBJ1-2; d_gene: NA; abundance: NA; len: 15; v_gene: TRBV5-4; CDR3nt: TGTGCCAGCAGAGGCCAGGGAGGGGGGGACTATGGCTACACCTTC; CDR3aa: CASRGQGGGDYGYTF
j_gene: TRBJ2-7; d_gene: TRBD1; abundance: NA; len: 13; v_gene: TRBV7-8; CDR3nt: TGTGCCAGCAGCTTAAGGACAGGGGTCGAGCAGTACTTC; CDR3aa: CASSLRTGVEQYF
j_gene: TRBJ1-5; d_gene: NA; abundance: NA; len: 16; v_gene: TRBV7-2; CDR3nt: TGTGCCAGCAGCTTAAGTCAGGGCATTACGAATCAGCCCCAGCATTTT; CDR3aa: CASSLSQGITNQPQHF
j_gene: TRBJ1-2; d_gene: NA; abundance: NA; len: 15; v_gene: TRBV4-3; CDR3nt: TGCGCCAGCAGCCAAGAATGGGCAGGCTACTATGGCTACACCTTC; CDR3aa: CASSQEWAGYYGYTF
j_gene: TRBJ1-2; d_gene: TRBD1; abundance: NA; len: 17; v_gene: TRBV19; CDR3nt: TGTGCCAGTAGTATTCAGGGAACAGGGGGCACATCCTATGGCTACACCTTC; CDR3aa: CASSIQGTGGTSYGYTF
j_gene: TRBJ1-4; d_gene: NA; abundance: few; len: 13; v_gene: TRBV30; CDR3nt: TGTGCCTGGAGAGAGAGGCTTAATGAAAAACTGTTTTTT; CDR3aa: CAWRERLNEKLFF
j_gene: TRBJ2-5; d_gene: NA; abundance: NA; len: 13; v_gene: TRBV5-1; CDR3nt: TGCGCCAGCAGCTTGGACGTTACAGGGTTTCTGTACTTC; CDR3aa: CASSLDVTGFLYF
j_gene: TRBJ1-1; d_gene: NA; abundance: NA; len: 14; v_gene: TRBV29-1; CDR3nt: TGCAGCGTTGAAGATCGGACGGGGGGCGTGGGGGCTTTCTTT; CDR3aa: CSVEDRTGGVGAFF
j_gene: TRBJ2-7; d_gene: NA; abundance: NA; len: 11; v_gene: TRBV27; CDR3nt: TGTGCCAGCAGTTTGAACGGTGAGCAGTACTTC; CDR3aa: CASSLNGEQYF
j_gene: TRBJ2-7; d_gene: TRBD1; abundance: NA; len: 13; v_gene: TRBV6-1; CDR3nt: TGTGCCAGCAGTGAGGGACAGATCTACGAGCAGTACTTC; CDR3aa: CASSEGQIYEQYF
j_gene: TRBJ2-7; d_gene: NA; abundance: NA; len: 15; v_gene: TRBV11-2; CDR3nt: TGTGCCAGCAGCTTAGAAGTGGTCAGCTCCTACGAGCAGTACTTC; CDR3aa: CASSLEVVSSYEQYF
j_gene: TRBJ2-3; d_gene: TRBD1; abundance: NA; len: 17; v_gene: TRBV7-3; CDR3nt: TGTGCCAGCAGCTCGTTTCCGGGACAGGGTCTCACAGATACGCAGTATTTT; CDR3aa: CASSSFPGQGLTDTQYF
j_gene: TRBJ2-7; d_gene: NA; abundance: NA; len: 18; v_gene: TRBV9; CDR3nt: TGTGCCAGCAGCGTAGGTCCTCCCGGGATGGGGATTTCCTACGAGCAGTACTTC; CDR3aa: CASSVGPPGMGISYEQYF
j_gene: TRBJ2-1; d_gene: TRBD1; abundance: NA; len: 15; v_gene: TRBV5-1; CDR3nt: TGCGCCAGCAGCCCGGGACAGGTCTCCTACAATGAGCAGTTCTTC; CDR3aa: CASSPGQVSYNEQFF
j_gene: TRBJ1-4; d_gene: NA; abundance: NA; len: 14; v_gene: TRBV5-6; CDR3nt: TGTGCCAGCAGCTTGGGGACAGCCACTGAAAAACTGTTTTTT; CDR3aa: CASSLGTATEKLFF
j_gene: TRBJ1-2; d_gene: TRBD1; abundance: once; len: 15; v_gene: TRBV5-1; CDR3nt: TGCGCCAGCAGCTTGGCAGGGACAGGGGGCGGCGGCTACACCTTC; CDR3aa: CASSLAGTGGGGYTF
j_gene: TRBJ1-2; d_gene: TRBD1; abundance: NA; len: 15; v_gene: TRBV28; CDR3nt: TGTGCCAGCAGTTTTTTACAGGGGGCCAACTATGGCTACACCTTC; CDR3aa: CASSFLQGANYGYTF
j_gene: TRBJ2-5; d_gene: NA; abundance: NA; len: 16; v_gene: TRBV5-1; CDR3nt: TGCGCCAGCAGCTTGGCCCATACAGGTTACCAAGAGACCCAGTACTTC; CDR3aa: CASSLAHTGYQETQYF
j_gene: TRBJ1-2; d_gene: NA; abundance: NA; len: 14; v_gene: TRBV28; CDR3nt: TGTGCCAGCAGTGGACCCTGGACAGCGGATGGCTACACCTTC; CDR3aa: CASSGPWTADGYTF
j_gene: TRBJ2-7; d_gene: TRBD1; abundance: NA; len: 15; v_gene: TRBV11-2; CDR3nt: TGTGCCAGCAGCTTTGGACAGGGAGCATCCTACGAGCAGTACTTC; CDR3aa: CASSFGQGASYEQYF
j_gene: TRBJ2-4; d_gene: NA; abundance: NA; len: 13; v_gene: TRBV6-1; CDR3nt: TGTGCCAGCAGTGAAGGAGTCAAAAACATTCAGTACTTC; CDR3aa: CASSEGVKNIQYF
j_gene: TRBJ2-2; d_gene: TRBD2; abundance: NA; len: 14; v_gene: TRBV29-1; CDR3nt: TGCAGCGTTCGAGGACTAGCGGGGACCGGGGAGCTGTTTTTT; CDR3aa: CSVRGLAGTGELFF
j_gene: TRBJ2-5; d_gene: NA; abundance: once; len: 14; v_gene: TRBV5-6; CDR3nt: TGTGCCAGCAGCTTCGGGGTAGGTCGGGAGACCCAGTACTTC; CDR3aa: CASSFGVGRETQYF
j_gene: TRBJ1-5; d_gene: TRBD1; abundance: NA; len: 13; v_gene: TRBV19; CDR3nt: TGTGCCAGTAGTGAGGGACAGAGGAGGCCCCAGCATTTT; CDR3aa: CASSEGQRRPQHF
j_gene: TRBJ2-7; d_gene: TRBD2; abundance: NA; len: 13; v_gene: TRBV29-1; CDR3nt: TGCAGCGGGACTAGCGGGAGTATGCACGAGCAGTACTTC; CDR3aa: CSGTSGSMHEQYF
j_gene: TRBJ2-2; d_gene: TRBD2; abundance: NA; len: 14; v_gene: TRBV5-1; CDR3nt: TGCGCCAGCAGGCGGACTAGCGAAATCGGGGAGCTGTTTTTT; CDR3aa: CASRRTSEIGELFF
j_gene: TRBJ1-2; d_gene: NA; abundance: NA; len: 14; v_gene: TRBV6-1; CDR3nt: TGTGCCAGCAGTGCCCGACAAGATAGCTATGGCTACACCTTC; CDR3aa: CASSARQDSYGYTF
j_gene: TRBJ2-7; d_gene: NA; abundance: NA; len: 14; v_gene: TRBV5-1; CDR3nt: TGCGCCAGCAGCTTGGTCAGGGATCCCTACGAGCAGTACTTC; CDR3aa: CASSLVRDPYEQYF
j_gene: TRBJ2-2; d_gene: TRBD1; abundance: few; len: 15; v_gene: TRBV2; CDR3nt: TGTGCCAGCAGGGGGACAGCTCCGAACACCGGGGAGCTGTTTTTT; CDR3aa: CASRGTAPNTGELFF
j_gene: TRBJ2-7; d_gene: NA; abundance: NA; len: 14; v_gene: TRBV30; CDR3nt: TGTGCCTGGAGTGGGACAGAGAATTTCTACGAGCAGTACTTC; CDR3aa: CAWSGTENFYEQYF
j_gene: TRBJ1-1; d_gene: NA; abundance: NA; len: 11; v_gene: TRBV7-9; CDR3nt: TGTGCCAGCAGCTTAGACCCCCAGGGTCTTTTT; CDR3aa: CASSLDPQGLF
j_gene: TRBJ1-5; d_gene: NA; abundance: NA; len: 13; v_gene: TRBV6-6; CDR3nt: TGTGCCAGCACCCCACAGGGAACTCAGCCCCAGCATTTT; CDR3aa: CASTPQGTQPQHF
j_gene: TRBJ2-5; d_gene: NA; abundance: NA; len: 15; v_gene: TRBV5-4; CDR3nt: TGTGCCAGCAGCTTGGGCGGGACGGGGCAAGAGACCCAGTACTTC; CDR3aa: CASSLGGTGQETQYF
j_gene: TRBJ1-6; d_gene: TRBD1; abundance: NA; len: 13; v_gene: TRBV28; CDR3nt: TGTGCCAGCAGGACGGACAGGCTGTTTTTCCTCCACTTT; CDR3aa: CASRTDRLFFLHF
j_gene: TRBJ2-3; d_gene: TRBD1; abundance: NA; len: 15; v_gene: TRBV10-3; CDR3nt: TGTGCCATCAGTGACGACAGGGGTGCGACAGATACGCAGTATTTT; CDR3aa: CAISDDRGATDTQYF
j_gene: TRBJ2-5; d_gene: NA; abundance: NA; len: 14; v_gene: TRBV29-1; CDR3nt: TGCAGCGTTGGAGATCAGGGCCCTCAAGAGACCCAGTACTTC; CDR3aa: CSVGDQGPQETQYF
j_gene: TRBJ1-5; d_gene: NA; abundance: once; len: 15; v_gene: TRBV10-3; CDR3nt: TGTGCCATCAGTGAGTCAGGCCAGGGGACGGGGCCCCAGCATTTT; CDR3aa: CAISESGQGTGPQHF
j_gene: TRBJ2-5; d_gene: TRBD2; abundance: NA; len: 15; v_gene: TRBV10-1; CDR3nt: TGCGCCAGCACCTGTCGGGGGGTGGTGGAAGAGACCCAGTACTTC; CDR3aa: CASTCRGVVEETQYF
j_gene: TRBJ1-2; d_gene: TRBD1; abundance: NA; len: 14; v_gene: TRBV10-3; CDR3nt: TGTGCCATCAACTCCGGGACAGGGGGCTTCGGCTACACCTTC; CDR3aa: CAINSGTGGFGYTF
j_gene: TRBJ2-1; d_gene: TRBD2; abundance: few; len: 17; v_gene: TRBV5-1; CDR3nt: TGCGCCAGCCGCTCCTCCTTAGCGGGAGTACGATGGAATGAGCAGTTCTTC; CDR3aa: CASRSSLAGVRWNEQFF
j_gene: TRBJ2-6; d_gene: NA; abundance: NA; len: 14; v_gene: TRBV27; CDR3nt: TGTGCCAGCAGCCCTATAACTGGGGCCAACGTCCTGACTTTC; CDR3aa: CASSPITGANVLTF
j_gene: TRBJ1-4; d_gene: NA; abundance: NA; len: 13; v_gene: TRBV30; CDR3nt: TGTGCCTGGAGTGGCCAGATTAATGAAAAACTGTTTTTT; CDR3aa: CAWSGQINEKLFF
j_gene: TRBJ2-7; d_gene: TRBD2; abundance: few; len: 16; v_gene: TRBV2; CDR3nt: TGTGCCAGCAGCGATCGACTAGCGCTGAGCTCCTACGAGCAGTACTTC; CDR3aa: CASSDRLALSSYEQYF
j_gene: TRBJ2-7; d_gene: TRBD2; abundance: NA; len: 16; v_gene: TRBV27; CDR3nt: TGTGCCAGCAGCAGGCTCGGACTAGCGGAAACCTACGAGCAGTACTTC; CDR3aa: CASSRLGLAETYEQYF
j_gene: TRBJ1-1; d_gene: NA; abundance: NA; len: 14; v_gene: TRBV27; CDR3nt: TGTGCCAGCAGTAGTGCGACAGGTTTTACTGAAGCTTTCTTT; CDR3aa: CASSSATGFTEAFF
j_gene: TRBJ1-2; d_gene: TRBD1; abundance: NA; len: 15; v_gene: TRBV7-2; CDR3nt: TGTGCCAGCAGCCCGACAGGGGAGGTCCTGTATGGCTACACCTTC; CDR3aa: CASSPTGEVLYGYTF
j_gene: TRBJ2-7; d_gene: TRBD1; abundance: NA; len: 14; v_gene: TRBV11-3; CDR3nt: TGTGCCAGCAGCTTAGAGGGACAGTTCTCCGAGCAGTACTTC; CDR3aa: CASSLEGQFSEQYF
j_gene: TRBJ2-5; d_gene: TRBD2; abundance: NA; len: 15; v_gene: TRBV27; CDR3nt: TGTGCCAGCACAAGCCTAGCGGGGACTCGGGAGACCCAGTACTTC; CDR3aa: CASTSLAGTRETQYF
j_gene: TRBJ2-3; d_gene: NA; abundance: NA; len: 12; v_gene: TRBV7-2; CDR3nt: TGTGCCAGCAGCTTAGCCTTAGATACGCAGTATTTT; CDR3aa: CASSLALDTQYF
j_gene: TRBJ2-1; d_gene: TRBD2; abundance: NA; len: 17; v_gene: TRBV19; CDR3nt: TGTGCCAGTAGTACCGAGCGAGGACTAGCGGGAAACAATGAGCAGTTCTTC; CDR3aa: CASSTERGLAGNNEQFF